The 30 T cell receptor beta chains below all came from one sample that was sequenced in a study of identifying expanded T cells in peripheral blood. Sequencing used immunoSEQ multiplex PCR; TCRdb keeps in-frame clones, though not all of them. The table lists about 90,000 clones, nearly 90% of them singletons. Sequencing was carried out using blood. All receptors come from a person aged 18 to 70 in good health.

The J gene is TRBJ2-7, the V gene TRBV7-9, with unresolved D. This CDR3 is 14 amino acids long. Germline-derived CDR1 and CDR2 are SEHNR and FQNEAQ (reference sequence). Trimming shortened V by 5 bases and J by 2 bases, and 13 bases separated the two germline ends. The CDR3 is CASSPSGWAYEQYF. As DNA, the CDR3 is TGTGCCAGCAGCCCATCAGGTTGGGCCTACGAGCAGTACTTC.

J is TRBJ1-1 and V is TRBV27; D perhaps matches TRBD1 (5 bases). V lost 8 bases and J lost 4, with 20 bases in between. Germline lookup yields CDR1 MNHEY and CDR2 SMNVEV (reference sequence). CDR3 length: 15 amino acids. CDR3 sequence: CASGRGDQPGTEAFF. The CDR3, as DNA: TGTGCCAGCGGGCGGGGGGACCAACCGGGCACTGAAGCTTTCTTT.

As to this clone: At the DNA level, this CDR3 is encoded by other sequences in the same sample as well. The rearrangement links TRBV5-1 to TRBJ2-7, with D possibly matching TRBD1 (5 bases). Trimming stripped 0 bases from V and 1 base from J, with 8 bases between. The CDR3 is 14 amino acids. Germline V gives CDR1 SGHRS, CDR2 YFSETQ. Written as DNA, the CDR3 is TGCGCCAGCAGCTTGGCGGCAGGGTCCTACGAGCAGTACTTC. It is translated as CASSLAAGSYEQYF.

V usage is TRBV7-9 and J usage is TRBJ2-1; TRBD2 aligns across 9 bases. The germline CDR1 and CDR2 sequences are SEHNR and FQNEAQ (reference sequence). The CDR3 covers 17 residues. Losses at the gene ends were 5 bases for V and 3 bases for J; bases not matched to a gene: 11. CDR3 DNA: TGTGCCAGCAGCCCCACAGCGGGGGGCATGAACTACAATGAGCAGTTCTTC. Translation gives CASSPTAGGMNYNEQFF.

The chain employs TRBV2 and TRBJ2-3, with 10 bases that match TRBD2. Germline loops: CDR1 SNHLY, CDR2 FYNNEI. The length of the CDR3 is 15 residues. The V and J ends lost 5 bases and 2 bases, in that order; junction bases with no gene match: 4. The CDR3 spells CASSSGLAATDTQYF. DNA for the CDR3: TGTGCCAGCAGTTCCGGACTAGCGGCCACAGATACGCAGTATTTT.

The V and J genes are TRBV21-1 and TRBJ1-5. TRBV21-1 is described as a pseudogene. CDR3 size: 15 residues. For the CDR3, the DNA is TGTGCCAGCAGCCGAAGGCGGTTCGGGGATCAGCCCCAGCATTTT. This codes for CASSRRRFGDQPQHF.

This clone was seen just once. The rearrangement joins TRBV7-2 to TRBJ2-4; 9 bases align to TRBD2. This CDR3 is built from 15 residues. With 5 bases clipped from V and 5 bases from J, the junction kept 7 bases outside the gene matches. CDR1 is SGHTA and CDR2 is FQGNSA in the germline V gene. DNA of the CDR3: TGTGCCAGCAGCCTACCGCAGCGGGGGGAAAACATTCAGTACTTC. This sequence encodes CASSLPQRGENIQYF.

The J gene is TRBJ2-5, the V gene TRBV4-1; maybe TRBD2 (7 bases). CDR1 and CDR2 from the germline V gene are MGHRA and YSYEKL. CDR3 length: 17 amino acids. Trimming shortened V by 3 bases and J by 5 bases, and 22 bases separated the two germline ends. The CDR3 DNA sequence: TGCGCCAGCAGCCATCTGCCCACGGGGGGCGTAGGGGAGACCCAGTACTTC. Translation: CASSHLPTGGVGETQYF.

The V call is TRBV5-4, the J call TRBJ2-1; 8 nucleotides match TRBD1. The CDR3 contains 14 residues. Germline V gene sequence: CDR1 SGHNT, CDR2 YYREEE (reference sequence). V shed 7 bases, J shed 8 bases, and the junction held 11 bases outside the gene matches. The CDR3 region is CASGAGGDLDEQFF. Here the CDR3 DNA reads TGTGCCAGCGGCGCAGGGGGCGACCTCGATGAGCAGTTCTTC. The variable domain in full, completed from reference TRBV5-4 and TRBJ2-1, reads ETGVTQSPTHLIKTRGQQVTLRCSSQSGHNTVSWYQQALGQGPQFIFQYYREEENGRGNFPPRFSGLQFPNYSSELNVNALELDDSALYLCASGAGGDLDEQFFGPGTRLTVL.

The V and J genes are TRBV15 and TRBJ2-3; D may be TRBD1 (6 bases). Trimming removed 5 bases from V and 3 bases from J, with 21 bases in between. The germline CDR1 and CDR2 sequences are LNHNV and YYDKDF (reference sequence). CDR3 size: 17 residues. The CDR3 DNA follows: TGTGCCACCAGCGCCGAACAGGGTCTGCCTTTGACAGATACGCAGTATTTT. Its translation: CATSAEQGLPLTDTQYF.

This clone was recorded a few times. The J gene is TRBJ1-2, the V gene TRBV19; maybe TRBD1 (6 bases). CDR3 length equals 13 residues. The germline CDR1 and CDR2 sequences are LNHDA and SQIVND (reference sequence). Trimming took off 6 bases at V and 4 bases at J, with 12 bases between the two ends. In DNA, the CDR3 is TGTGCCAGTAGGAGGGACATGGTCTATGGCTACACCTTC. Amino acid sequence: CASRRDMVYGYTF.

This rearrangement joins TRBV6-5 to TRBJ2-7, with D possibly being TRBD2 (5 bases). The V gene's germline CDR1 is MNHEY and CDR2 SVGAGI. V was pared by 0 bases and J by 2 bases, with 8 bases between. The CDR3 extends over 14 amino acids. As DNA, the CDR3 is TGTGCCAGCAGTTACTCCTTCGGGGCCTACGAGCAGTACTTC. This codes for CASSYSFGAYEQYF.

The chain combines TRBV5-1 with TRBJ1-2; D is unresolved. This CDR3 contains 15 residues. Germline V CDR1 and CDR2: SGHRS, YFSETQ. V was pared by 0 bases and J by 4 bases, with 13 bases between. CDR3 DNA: TGCGCCAGCAGCTTGGATCCGCAGGCTTCCTATGGCTACACCTTC. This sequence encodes CASSLDPQASYGYTF. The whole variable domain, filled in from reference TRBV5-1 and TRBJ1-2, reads KAGVTQTPRYLIKTRGQQVTLSCSPISGHRSVSWYQQTPGQGLQFLFEYFSETQRNKGNFPGRFSGRQFSNSRSEMNVSTLELGDSALYLCASSLDPQASYGYTFGSGTRLTVV.

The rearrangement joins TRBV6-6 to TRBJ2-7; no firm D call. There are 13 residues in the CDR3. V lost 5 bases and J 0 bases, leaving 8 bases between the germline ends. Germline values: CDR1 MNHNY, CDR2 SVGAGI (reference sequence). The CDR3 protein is CASSDISSYEQYF. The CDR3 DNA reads TGTGCCAGCAGTGACATTAGCTCCTACGAGCAGTACTTC.

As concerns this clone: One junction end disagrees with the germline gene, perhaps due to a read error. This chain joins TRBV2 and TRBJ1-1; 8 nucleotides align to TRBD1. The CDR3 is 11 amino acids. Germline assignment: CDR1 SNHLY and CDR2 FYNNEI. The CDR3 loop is CASSARTGPNF. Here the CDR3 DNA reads TGTGCCAGCAGTGCCAGGACAGGGCCAAACTTT. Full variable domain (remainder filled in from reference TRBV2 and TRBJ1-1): EPEVTQTPSHQVTQMGQEVILRCVPISNHLYFYWYRQILGQKVEFLVSFYNNEISEKSEIFDDQFSVERPDGSNFTLKIRSTKLEDSAMYFCASSARTGPNFGQGTRLTVV.

CDR3 region: CASSGAGGSYNEQFF. The CDR3 nucleotides read TGTGCCAGCAGCGGCGCGGGGGGCTCCTACAATGAGCAGTTCTTC. The V gene is TRBV9, the J gene TRBJ2-1, with 8 bases fitting TRBD2. The CDR3 runs to 15 residues. The ends lost 3 bases at V and 0 bases at J; junction bases unmatched: 2. Germline CDR1 reads SGDLS; CDR2 reads YYNGEE.

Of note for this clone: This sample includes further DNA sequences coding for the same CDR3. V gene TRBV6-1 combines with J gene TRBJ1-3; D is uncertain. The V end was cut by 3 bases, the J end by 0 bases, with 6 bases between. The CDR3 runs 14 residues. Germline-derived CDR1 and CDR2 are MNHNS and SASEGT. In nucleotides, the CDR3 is TGTGCCAGCAGTGATGGTGCCTCTGGAAACACCATATATTTT. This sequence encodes CASSDGASGNTIYF.

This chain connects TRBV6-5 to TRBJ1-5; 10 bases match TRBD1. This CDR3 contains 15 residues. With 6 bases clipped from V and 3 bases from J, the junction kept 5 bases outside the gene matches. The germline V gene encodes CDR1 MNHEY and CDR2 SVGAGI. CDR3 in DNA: TGTGCCAGCAGCCGAGGGACAGGGGCCAATCAGCCCCAGCATTTT. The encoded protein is CASSRGTGANQPQHF.

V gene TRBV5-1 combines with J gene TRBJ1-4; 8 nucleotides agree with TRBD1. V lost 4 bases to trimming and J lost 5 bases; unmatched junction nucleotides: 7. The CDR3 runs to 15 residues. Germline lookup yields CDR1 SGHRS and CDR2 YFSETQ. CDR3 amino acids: CASSPSGQANEKLFF. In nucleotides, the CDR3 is TGCGCCAGCAGCCCCTCGGGACAGGCAAATGAAAAACTGTTTTTT.

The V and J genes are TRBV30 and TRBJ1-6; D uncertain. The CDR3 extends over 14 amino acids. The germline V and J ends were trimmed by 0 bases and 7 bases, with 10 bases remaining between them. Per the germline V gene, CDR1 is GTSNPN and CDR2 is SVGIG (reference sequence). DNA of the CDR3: TGTGCCTGGAGTGTTGGGCTAGCCAATTCACCCCTCCACTTT. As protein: CAWSVGLANSPLHF.

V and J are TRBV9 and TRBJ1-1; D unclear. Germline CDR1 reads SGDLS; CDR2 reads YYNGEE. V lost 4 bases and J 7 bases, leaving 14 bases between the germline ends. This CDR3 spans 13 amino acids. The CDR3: CASSLGRLLEAFF. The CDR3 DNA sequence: TGTGCCAGCAGCTTAGGCAGATTACTTGAAGCTTTCTTT.

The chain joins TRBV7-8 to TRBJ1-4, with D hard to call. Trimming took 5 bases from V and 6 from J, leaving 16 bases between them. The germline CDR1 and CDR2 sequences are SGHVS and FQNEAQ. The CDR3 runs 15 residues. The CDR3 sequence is CASSRRGPLDEKLFF. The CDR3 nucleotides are TGTGCCAGCAGCCGTCGAGGTCCGCTGGATGAAAAACTGTTTTTT.

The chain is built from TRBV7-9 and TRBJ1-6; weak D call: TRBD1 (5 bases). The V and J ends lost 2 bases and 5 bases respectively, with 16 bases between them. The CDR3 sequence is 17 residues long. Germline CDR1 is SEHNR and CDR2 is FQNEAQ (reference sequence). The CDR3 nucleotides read TGTGCCAGCAGCTTAACACGGGGGGTTAGGGATAATTCACCCCTCCACTTT. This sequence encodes CASSLTRGVRDNSPLHF.

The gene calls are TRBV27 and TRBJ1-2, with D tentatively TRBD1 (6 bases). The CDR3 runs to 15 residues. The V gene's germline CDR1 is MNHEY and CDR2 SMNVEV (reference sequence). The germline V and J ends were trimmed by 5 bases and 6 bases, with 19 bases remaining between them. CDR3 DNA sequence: TGTGCCAGCAGTAGGGGGACGTTTCGGACCAATGGCTACACCTTC. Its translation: CASSRGTFRTNGYTF.

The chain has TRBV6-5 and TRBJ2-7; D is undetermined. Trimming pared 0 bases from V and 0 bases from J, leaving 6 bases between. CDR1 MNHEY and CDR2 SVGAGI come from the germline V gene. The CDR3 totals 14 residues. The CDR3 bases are TGTGCCAGCAGTTACTCAGTCAGCTCCTACGAGCAGTACTTC. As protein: CASSYSVSSYEQYF.

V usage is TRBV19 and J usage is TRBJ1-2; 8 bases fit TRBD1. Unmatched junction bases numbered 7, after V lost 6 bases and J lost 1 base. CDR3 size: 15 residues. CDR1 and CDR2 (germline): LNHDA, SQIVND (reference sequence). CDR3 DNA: TGTGCCAGTAGCCAATCAACAGGGGGTAACTATGGCTACACCTTC. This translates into CASSQSTGGNYGYTF.

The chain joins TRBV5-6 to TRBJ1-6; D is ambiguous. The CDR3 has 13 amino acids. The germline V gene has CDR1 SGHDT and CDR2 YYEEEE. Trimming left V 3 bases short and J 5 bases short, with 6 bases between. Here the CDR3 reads CASSWGHNSPLHF. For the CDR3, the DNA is TGTGCCAGCAGCTGGGGTCATAATTCACCCCTCCACTTT.

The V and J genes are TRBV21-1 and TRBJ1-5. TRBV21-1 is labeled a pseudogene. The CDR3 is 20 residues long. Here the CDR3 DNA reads TGTGCCAGCAGCCCGGCGGCCCCCGGCAAGTTTGAATATAGCAATCAGCCCCAGCATTTT. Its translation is CASSPAAPGKFEYSNQPQHF.

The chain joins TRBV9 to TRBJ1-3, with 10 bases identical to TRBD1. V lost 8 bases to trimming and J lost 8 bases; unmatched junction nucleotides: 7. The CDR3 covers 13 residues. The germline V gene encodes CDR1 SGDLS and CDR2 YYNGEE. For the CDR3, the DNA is TGTGCCAGTGGGGGACAGGGGCGTGACACCATATATTTT. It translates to CASGGQGRDTIYF.

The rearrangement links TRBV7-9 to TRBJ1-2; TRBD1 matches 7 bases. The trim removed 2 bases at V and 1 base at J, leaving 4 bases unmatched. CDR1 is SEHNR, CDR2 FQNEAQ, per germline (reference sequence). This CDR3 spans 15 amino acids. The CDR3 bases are TGTGCCAGCAGCTTATCAGGGGGAAATAACTATGGCTACACCTTC. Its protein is CASSLSGGNNYGYTF.